The clone carrying this TCR beta chain was seen repeatedly, ten times or more. This specimen belongs to a study of blood T cell repertoires in COVID-19. Across the whole study: The origin of the acute and convalescent COVID-19 samples was the United States, Italy and Spain. In each case, the material was cDNA or gDNA derived from T cells, B-cell-depleted T cells, or PBMCs.

Authors' methods: By means of reference gene primer amplification, nucleated cell counts were estimated. Assay: immunoSEQ multiplex PCR; the TCRdb copy retains only in-frame clones and omits some. The V and J calls and clone size come from that table; D and trimming were worked out from the DNA. This table has approximately 180,000 clones, over 80% appearing once. The sequence was collected from a woman aged 50 to 60 with acute or convalescent COVID-19. The source material was peripheral blood.

In nucleotides, the CDR3 is TGTGCCAGCAGCGACAGGTTTGGGAACACTGAAGCTTTCTTT. It yields the protein CASSDRFGNTEAFF. The chain has TRBV7-9 and TRBJ1-1; D may be TRBD1 (6 bases). The CDR3 extends over 14 amino acids. The V and J ends lost 5 bases and 1 base respectively, with 11 bases between them. CDR1 SEHNR and CDR2 FQNEAQ come from the germline V gene (reference sequence).